The 30 T cell receptor beta chains below come from one sample, sequenced in a study of graft-versus-host responses after intestinal transplantation. The method was immunoSEQ multiplex PCR; TCRdb's version includes in-frame clones alone and lacks a portion of them. Found here are about 86,000 clones, about 91% of them singletons; the top ten hold around 0.49%. Their antigens are not known. This specimen consisted of unstimulated CD8+ T cells sorted from spleen or lymph node cells, obtained before intestinal transplant. These receptors were taken from a human donor who received an intestinal transplant.

The chain is built from TRBV5-1 and TRBJ2-7; TRBD1 matches at 7 bases. The V gene end was trimmed by 1 base and the J gene end by 4 bases; junction bases not matched to a gene: 5. CDR3 size: 14 residues. Germline-derived CDR1 and CDR2 are SGHRS and YFSETQ. The CDR3, as DNA: TGCGCCAGCAGCTTGACTGGGGGACAGTACGAGCAGTACTTC. The encoded protein is CASSLTGGQYEQYF.

The chain has TRBV5-4 and TRBJ1-1, with D possibly TRBD1 on 5 matching bases. The CDR3 is 15 amino acids. The V end was cut by 4 bases, the J end by 1 base, with 14 bases between. CDR1 and CDR2 from the germline V gene are SGHNT and YYREEE (reference sequence). CDR3 loop: CASSPMGPGNTEAFF. In DNA form, the CDR3 reads TGTGCCAGCAGCCCCATGGGGCCAGGGAACACTGAAGCTTTCTTT.

The V and J genes are TRBV19 and TRBJ1-5, with 7 bases fitting TRBD1. Germline values: CDR1 LNHDA, CDR2 SQIVND (reference sequence). V trimming: 2 bases; J trimming: 4 bases; junction bases outside the gene matches: 11. CDR3 length: 17 amino acids. CDR3 amino acids: CASSIPPPTGWNQPQHF. Here the CDR3 DNA reads TGTGCCAGTAGTATACCACCCCCGACAGGGTGGAATCAGCCCCAGCATTTT.

This chain connects TRBV4-1 to TRBJ2-7, with D maybe TRBD1 (6 bases). CDR1 is MGHRA, CDR2 YSYEKL, per germline. CDR3 length: 15 amino acids. Trimming removed 1 base at V and 2 bases at J, with 12 bases between. The chain's CDR3 is CASSQVGQGTYEQYF. The CDR3 region has the DNA TGCGCCAGCAGCCAAGTCGGGCAGGGGACCTACGAGCAGTACTTC.

The chain couples TRBV6-5 to TRBJ2-1, with D possibly TRBD2 on 5 matching bases. Trimming took 5 bases from V and 10 from J, leaving 18 bases between them. The CDR3 runs 14 residues. Germline CDR1 and CDR2: MNHEY and SVGAGI. This chain's CDR3 is CASSPTPRGGEQFF. CDR3 sequence (DNA): TGTGCCAGCAGTCCCACGCCTCGGGGTGGCGAGCAGTTCTTC.

V usage is TRBV27 and J usage is TRBJ2-7; D may be TRBD1 (5 bases). CDR1 and CDR2 (germline): MNHEY, SMNVEV (reference sequence). V dropped 7 bases and J dropped 6 bases, with 13 bases sitting between them. The CDR3 runs to 12 residues. In DNA form, the CDR3 reads TGTGCCAGCACCTCAGTGGGGCTCGAGCAGTACTTC. This codes for CASTSVGLEQYF.

This clone was counted once. The V and J genes are TRBV9 and TRBJ1-2, with D possibly being TRBD1 (6 bases). With 0 bases removed from V and 6 bases from J, the gap between germline ends came to 6 bases. There are 12 residues in the CDR3. The V gene's germline CDR1 is SGDLS and CDR2 YYNGEE. The chain's CDR3 is CASSVGGHGYTF. DNA of the CDR3: TGTGCCAGCAGCGTAGGGGGGCATGGCTACACCTTC. The full variable domain, in which reference TRBV9 and TRBJ1-2 provide the parts outside the CDR3, is DSGVTQTPKHLITATGQRVTLRCSPRSGDLSVYWYQQSLDQGLQFLIQYYNGEERAKGNILERFSAQQFPDLHSELNLSSLELGDSALYFCASSVGGHGYTFGSGTRLTVV.

The chain recombines TRBV6-6 with TRBJ2-1; the match to TRBD2 covers 8 bases. Germline lookup yields CDR1 MNHNY and CDR2 SVGAGI (reference sequence). The CDR3 runs 15 residues. The ends lost 2 bases at V and 0 bases at J; junction bases unmatched: 0. The CDR3 DNA follows: TGTGCCAGCAGTTACGCGGGAGGCTCCTACAATGAGCAGTTCTTC. It yields the protein CASSYAGGSYNEQFF.

The genes are TRBV9 and TRBJ2-5, with 9 bases lining up with TRBD1. This CDR3 has 16 amino acids. The V gene's germline CDR1 is SGDLS and CDR2 YYNGEE. Trimming removed 4 bases from V and 5 bases from J; junction bases left unmatched: 12. CDR3 bases: TGTGCCAGCAGCCGAGAAACAGGGGGCGCGGGGGAGACCCAGTACTTC. This translates into CASSRETGGAGETQYF. Full variable domain (outside the CDR3, taken from reference TRBV9 and TRBJ2-5): DSGVTQTPKHLITATGQRVTLRCSPRSGDLSVYWYQQSLDQGLQFLIQYYNGEERAKGNILERFSAQQFPDLHSELNLSSLELGDSALYFCASSRETGGAGETQYFGPGTRLLVL.

V usage is TRBV11-2 and J usage is TRBJ2-7; the match to TRBD1 covers 8 bases. V was clipped by 1 base and J by 0 bases; unmatched bases: 5. The CDR3 covers 16 residues. From germline, CDR1 is SGHAT and CDR2 FQNNGV. CDR3 protein: CASSLAGQELSYEQYF. In DNA, the CDR3 is TGTGCCAGCAGCTTAGCGGGACAGGAACTCTCCTACGAGCAGTACTTC.

This chain links TRBV10-3 with TRBJ1-1; TRBD1 matches at 10 bases. The CDR3 extends over 14 amino acids. Germline V gives CDR1 ENHRY, CDR2 SYGVKD. The junction had 4 bases not matched to a gene; V was cut back by 5 bases and J by 4 bases. CDR3 region: CAISRDRGTTEAFF. DNA of the CDR3: TGTGCCATCAGTCGGGACAGGGGAACCACTGAAGCTTTCTTT.

The V and J genes are TRBV7-3 and TRBJ2-1; 7 bases are a match to TRBD1. The CDR3 sequence is 15 residues long. In germline, CDR1 is SGHTA, CDR2 FQGTGA. The V and J ends lost 2 bases and 6 bases, in that order; junction bases with no gene match: 7. CDR3 bases: TGTGCCAGCAGCTTATCGACAGGGTCGGGCAATGAGCAGTTCTTC. Translating gives CASSLSTGSGNEQFF.

The rearrangement uses TRBV6-1 and TRBJ1-1; D possibly corresponds to TRBD1 (5 bases). The germline V gene encodes CDR1 MNHNS and CDR2 SASEGT. The CDR3 runs 16 residues. The V end was cut by 2 bases, the J end by 1 base, with 14 bases between. This CDR3 reads CASSEPWGGTNTEAFF. DNA of the CDR3: TGTGCCAGCAGTGAACCATGGGGGGGTACGAACACTGAAGCTTTCTTT.

The chain carries TRBV27 and TRBJ2-5; a weak D match, TRBD2 (5 bases). Germline V gene data show CDR1 as MNHEY and CDR2 as SMNVEV (reference sequence). Trimming removed 2 bases at V and 4 bases at J, with 8 bases between. This CDR3 spans 13 amino acids. The CDR3 DNA reads as TGTGCCAGCAGTTTAATCCGGGGAGAGACCCAGTACTTC. It translates to CASSLIRGETQYF.

The chain joins TRBV5-6 to TRBJ2-3; the match to TRBD2 covers 11 bases. CDR1 and CDR2 from the germline V gene are SGHDT and YYEEEE. This CDR3 spans 18 amino acids. V lost 0 bases, J lost 0 bases, and 6 bases stayed unmatched. CDR3 DNA sequence: TGTGCCAGCAGCTTGGGCCCAACTAGCGGGAGCAGCACAGATACGCAGTATTTT. Protein product: CASSLGPTSGSSTDTQYF.

This chain uses TRBV2 with TRBJ2-1; no clear D. The V end was cut by 5 bases, the J end by 8 bases, with 4 bases between. CDR3 length: 10 amino acids. Germline V gene sequence: CDR1 SNHLY, CDR2 FYNNEI. The CDR3 region has the DNA TGTGCCAGCAGTCGTGATGAGCAGTTCTTC. Translating gives CASSRDEQFF.

This clone was seen a single time. The rearrangement uses TRBV6-5 and TRBJ2-1; TRBD2 matches at 9 bases. Trimming removed 4 bases from V and 8 bases from J; junction bases left unmatched: 6. There are 14 residues in the CDR3. CDR1 is MNHEY, CDR2 SVGAGI, per germline. The DNA of the CDR3 is TGTGCCAGCAGTTTGACTAGCGGCTGGGATGAGCAGTTCTTC. This encodes CASSLTSGWDEQFF.

V and J are TRBV29-1 and TRBJ1-1; TRBD1 aligns across 7 bases. V shed 7 bases, J shed 7 bases, and the junction held 3 bases outside the gene matches. The CDR3 sequence is 10 residues long. The V gene's germline CDR1 is SQVTM and CDR2 ANQGSEA. In DNA form, the CDR3 reads TGCAGCGGCTGGGACAGTGAAGCTTTCTTT. Its translation is CSGWDSEAFF.

This chain connects TRBV11-2 to TRBJ2-7, with 10 bases matching TRBD2. Germline CDR1 SGHAT, CDR2 FQNNGV. V was pared by 0 bases and J by 7 bases, with 3 bases of the junction left unmatched. This CDR3 comprises 14 residues. The DNA of the CDR3 is TGTGCCAGCAGCTTAGATCGGGGACTAGCGGAGCAGTACTTC. Translated: CASSLDRGLAEQYF.

CDR3 in DNA: TGCGCCACCCGGACTAGCGGGAACACCGGGGAGCTGTTTTTT. It translates to CATRTSGNTGELFF. This chain connects TRBV10-2 to TRBJ2-2; 10 bases line up with TRBD2. The CDR3 has 14 residues. Germline CDR1 and CDR2: WSHSY and SAAADI. V shed 10 bases and J 1 base; nucleotides not matched to a gene: 3.

The chain carries TRBV4-1 and TRBJ2-1; 9 positions match TRBD2. Germline CDR1 MGHRA, CDR2 YSYEKL. V gave up 1 base and J gave up 10 bases; unmatched junction bases: 2. This CDR3 comprises 13 residues. The CDR3 DNA reads as TGCGCCAGCAGCCAAGTGAGCGGGAGGGAGCAGTTCTTC. The encoded protein is CASSQVSGREQFF.

The chain combines TRBV7-6 with TRBJ1-1; TRBD1 matches 7 bases. V dropped 0 bases and J dropped 0; count of bases not matched to a gene: 4. Germline assignment: CDR1 SGHVS and CDR2 FNYEAQ. The length of the CDR3 is 16 residues. CDR3: CASSLASGGLNTEAFF. CDR3 DNA: TGTGCCAGCAGCTTAGCGTCAGGGGGTTTGAACACTGAAGCTTTCTTT.

CDR3 coding DNA: TGTGCCAGTAGTATACGACTGCCCGGGGAGCTGTTTTTT. This sequence encodes CASSIRLPGELFF. V usage is TRBV19 and J usage is TRBJ2-2; D is unclear. This CDR3 contains 13 residues. Germline V gives CDR1 LNHDA, CDR2 SQIVND (reference sequence). With 2 bases removed from V and 6 bases from J, the gap between germline ends came to 7 bases.

The chain has TRBV11-3 and TRBJ2-1; 10 bases are a match to TRBD1. This CDR3 has 16 residues. Germline trimming cut 5 bases from V and 2 bases from J; bases unmatched to any gene: 6. Germline assignment: CDR1 SGHNT and CDR2 YENEEA. The CDR3 here is CASSETGGAPYNEQFF. The DNA for the CDR3 is TGTGCCAGCAGCGAGACAGGGGGCGCGCCCTACAATGAGCAGTTCTTC. The whole variable domain, remainder taken from reference TRBV11-3 and TRBJ2-1, is EAGVVQSPRYKIIEKKQPVAFWCNPISGHNTLYWYLQNLGQGPELLIRYENEEAVDDSQLPKDRFSAERLKGVDSTLKIQPAELGDSAVYLCASSETGGAPYNEQFFGPGTRLTVL.

The chain combines TRBV28 with TRBJ2-5; 7 bases are shared with TRBD2. The J call is in doubt because the DNA end fits TRBJ2-7 better. CDR1 and CDR2 from the germline V gene are MDHEN and SYDVKM. CDR3 length: 13 amino acids. CDR3 sequence: CASRASGSYEQYF. For the CDR3, the DNA is TGTGCCAGCCGGGCTAGCGGTTCCTACGAGCAGTACTTC.

This clone was found once. CDR3 sequence (DNA): TGTGCCAGCAGCCACACGGGGACATCCCTATACGATGAGCAGTTCTTC. It translates to CASSHTGTSLYDEQFF. This sequence joins TRBV7-4 and TRBJ2-1; the D gene is possibly TRBD1 (6 bases). V shed 5 bases and J shed 8 bases, with 22 bases lying between them. Germline-derived CDR1 and CDR2 are SGHVT and SQSDAQ. CDR3 size: 16 residues.

The chain recombines TRBV4-1 with TRBJ2-3; D ambiguous. Germline lookup yields CDR1 MGHRA and CDR2 YSYEKL. The CDR3 loop spans 11 amino acids. V lost 6 bases and J lost 3, with 4 bases in between. CDR3 sequence: CASRQTDTQYF. CDR3 bases: TGCGCCAGCAGACAGACAGATACGCAGTATTTT.

This CDR3 reads CASAPLDRGYNEQFF. The CDR3 nucleotides read TGCGCCAGCGCGCCGCTGGACAGGGGCTACAATGAGCAGTTCTTC. This rearrangement joins TRBV4-1 to TRBJ2-1; 9 bases map to TRBD1. Trimming took 8 bases from V and 3 from J; bases not matched to a gene: 8. This CDR3 region has 15 residues. The germline gives CDR1 MGHRA, CDR2 YSYEKL.

This clone was counted between two and nine times. The chain links TRBV7-9 to TRBJ1-4, with unresolved D. The length of the CDR3 is 11 residues. Trimming shortened V by 5 bases and J by 8 bases, and 6 bases separated the two germline ends. Germline V lookup: CDR1 SEHNR, CDR2 FQNEAQ (reference sequence). CDR3 loop: CASSGGEKLFF. For the CDR3, the DNA is TGTGCCAGCAGCGGAGGGGAAAAACTGTTTTTT.

This chain links TRBV28 with TRBJ1-2; D not resolved. The CDR3 sequence is 15 residues long. V lost 2 bases and J lost 4, with 14 bases in between. Germline CDR1 is MDHEN and CDR2 is SYDVKM. CDR3 sequence (DNA): TGTGCCAGCAGTTTAACGAGCGGCAGCGGCTATGGCTACACCTTC. Its translation: CASSLTSGSGYGYTF.